Given below is one T cell receptor (beta chain) in context. Its target is unknown. The sample originates from a study of molecular identifiers for immune sequencing clone quantification. Findings of the study overall: Clones that had above 20 RNA copies took up over 99% of effector molecules but under 1% in naive cells. Spiked Jurkat TCR RNA equal to one cell could reportedly be picked out among one million naive cells.

The authors sorted naive CD8 T cells as CD8+CD4-CCR7+CD45RA+. Preparation of the bulk TCR libraries relied on previously described methods and listed TCR primers. TCRdb re-analysed the PCR reads in MiXCR, keeping a single row per CDR3 protein. The sample contains approximately 550,000 distinct CDR3 sequences, over 20% of which appear only once. This clonotype originated in a human donor in good health. Some libraries in this study had Jurkat cell RNA spiked in. Sequencing was carried out using naive CD8+ T cells from blood, with Jurkat cell RNA spiked in. Subset here: FACS-sorted CD8+CD4-CCR7+CD45RA+ naive T cells.

The CDR3 DNA is TGTGCCAGCAGTTTCAAAGGGGCGGATCGGCAGTACTTC. It specifies CASSFKGADRQYF. J is TRBJ2-7 and V is TRBV28; D might be TRBD1 (5 bases). Trimming left V 3 bases short and J 9 bases short, with 15 bases between. The CDR3 has 13 residues. Per germline, CDR1 MDHEN and CDR2 SYDVKM.